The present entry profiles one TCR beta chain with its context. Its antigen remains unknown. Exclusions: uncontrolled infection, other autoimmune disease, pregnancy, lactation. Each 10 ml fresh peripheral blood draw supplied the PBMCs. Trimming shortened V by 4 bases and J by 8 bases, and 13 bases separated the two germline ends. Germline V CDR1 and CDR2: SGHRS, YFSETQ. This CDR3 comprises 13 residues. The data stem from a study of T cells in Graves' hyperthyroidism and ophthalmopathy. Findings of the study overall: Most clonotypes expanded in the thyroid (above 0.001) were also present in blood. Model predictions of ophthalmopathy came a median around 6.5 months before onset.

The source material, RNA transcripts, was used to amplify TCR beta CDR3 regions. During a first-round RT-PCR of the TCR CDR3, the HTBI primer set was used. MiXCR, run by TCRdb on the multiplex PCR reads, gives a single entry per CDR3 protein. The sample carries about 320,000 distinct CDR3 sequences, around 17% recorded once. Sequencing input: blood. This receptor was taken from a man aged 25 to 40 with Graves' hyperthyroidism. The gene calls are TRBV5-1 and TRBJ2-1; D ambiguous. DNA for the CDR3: TGCGCCAGCAGCGACACCCACTTTTATGAGCAGTTCTTC. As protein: CASSDTHFYEQFF.